This is a list of T cell receptor beta chains from one sample in a study of T cell responses to AZD1222 COVID-19 vaccine. Repertoires were generated with immunoSEQ multiplex PCR, while TCRdb's copy carries only in-frame clones and drops some. The repertoire consists of about 120,000 clones, with approximately 94% occurring once and the leading ten covering approximately 5.1%. This specimen consisted of peripheral blood, obtained 28 days after the second AZD1222 dose. These receptors were obtained from an adult who received the AZD1222 COVID-19 vaccine. Both conserved end residues are part of each CDR3. Fields, in order: V gene, J gene, clone size, D gene, CDR3 DNA, CDR3 protein. D genes are given only for firm matches. Size tells how often a clone was seen (once, few, many) or the class of an expanded clone, and some rows leave it out.

TRBV19	TRBJ1-5	-	-	TGTGCCAGTAGTATGATGGCGGATCAGCCCCAGCATTTT	CASSMMADQPQHF
TRBV5-6	TRBJ1-2	-	-	TGTGCCAGCAGCTTTTTTACGAGGGATGGCTACACCTTC	CASSFFTRDGYTF
TRBV7-9	TRBJ2-5	-	-	TGTGCCAGCAGCCGCGGAAACAGTGAGACCCAGTACTTC	CASSRGNSETQYF
TRBV7-2	TRBJ1-2	-	-	TGTGCCAGCAGCTGGCCGCGGGGAGGGCATGGCTACACCTTC	CASSWPRGGHGYTF
TRBV7-6	TRBJ1-1	-	TRBD1	TGTGCCAGCAGCCTAGGCGGGACAGGAGGGAACACTGAAGCTTTCTTT	CASSLGGTGGNTEAFF
TRBV4-3	TRBJ2-1	-	-	TGCGCCAGCAGCCAAGATTCCCAGCGGTGGGACAATGAGCAGTTCTTC	CASSQDSQRWDNEQFF
TRBV29-1	TRBJ2-5	few	TRBD2	TGCAGCGTTACCCGACTAGCGGGGAGCCAAGAGACCCAGTACTTC	CSVTRLAGSQETQYF
TRBV30	TRBJ2-3	-	-	TGTGCCTGGAGTCTCACAGATACGCAGTATTTT	CAWSLTDTQYF
TRBV3-1/TRBV3-2	TRBJ1-1	-	-	TGTGCCAGCAGCCGGGCCGGACAGAACACTGAAGCTTTCTTT	CASSRAGQNTEAFF
TRBV4-3	TRBJ2-3	-	TRBD2	TGCGCCAGCAGCCAAGATTTATGGCGGGAGGCAGATACGCAGTATTTT	CASSQDLWREADTQYF
TRBV21-1	TRBJ2-7	once	-	TGTGCCACCTGGGGTCCCTACGAGCAGTACTTC	CATWGPYEQYF
TRBV29-1	TRBJ1-1	-	-	TGCAGCGCCCCACAAGGCACTGAAGCTTTCTTT	CSAPQGTEAFF
TRBV6-5	TRBJ2-7	few	-	TGTGCCAGCAGTTACTCGAACTCAGATTTCTACGAGCAGTACTTC	CASSYSNSDFYEQYF
TRBV4-3	TRBJ2-1	-	-	TGCGCCAGCAGCCAAGGGAGGGGAGGTCGGTACAATGAGCAGTTCTTC	CASSQGRGGRYNEQFF
TRBV6-5	TRBJ1-1	few	-	TGTGCCAGCACCCCGGAGGGCACTGAAGCTTTCTTT	CASTPEGTEAFF
TRBV15	TRBJ2-1	-	TRBD1	TGTGCCACCAGCGGGACGGGACAGGGGAAGCGAGATGAGCAGTTCTTC	CATSGTGQGKRDEQFF
TRBV7-9	TRBJ2-7	few	-	TGTGCCAGCAGCTTAGGCGAATACGAGCAGTACTTC	CASSLGEYEQYF
TRBV11-2	TRBJ1-2	-	TRBD1	TGTGCCAGCAGCTTGAGGACAGGGGGGAACTATGGCTACACCTTC	CASSLRTGGNYGYTF
TRBV5-1	TRBJ2-1	-	TRBD1	TGCGCCAGCAGCTCACAGGGGGCAAATGAGCAGTTCTTC	CASSSQGANEQFF
TRBV7-3	TRBJ2-3	-	TRBD2	TGTGCCAGCAGCTTAGCGGGAGGGCTGGGTCGGTCAGATACGCAGTATTTT	CASSLAGGLGRSDTQYF
TRBV5-1	TRBJ1-2	-	-	TGCGCCAGCAGCTTGGATGGAGGCCACAGGGGCTACACCTTC	CASSLDGGHRGYTF
TRBV3-1/TRBV3-2	TRBJ2-5	-	TRBD2	TGTGCCAGCAGCCCACCGACTAGCGCTAAAGAGACCCAGTACTTC	CASSPPTSAKETQYF
TRBV4-3	TRBJ2-1	few	TRBD1	TGCGCCAGCAGCCAAGTCTACAGGGGACCCCCTGACTACTACAATGAGCAGTTCTTC	CASSQVYRGPPDYYNEQFF
TRBV6-2/TRBV6-3	TRBJ2-1	-	TRBD2	TGTGCCAGCAGTTTGAACGGGGGGCTAGCGGGAGGAGAAGAGCAGTTCTTC	CASSLNGGLAGGEEQFF
TRBV7-6	TRBJ2-5	-	-	TGTGCCAGCAGCCTAAGGTTTTCGGTAGGCCAAGAGACCCAGTACTTC	CASSLRFSVGQETQYF
TRBV12-5	TRBJ2-7	few	-	TGTGCTAGTGGTTTAAAACCGAGCGGAGGCGAGCAGTACTTC	CASGLKPSGGEQYF
TRBV14	TRBJ1-6	-	-	TGTGCCAGCAGCCAACCAAGGGGATATGCACCCCTCCACTTT	CASSQPRGYAPLHF
TRBV27	TRBJ2-1	once	TRBD2	TGTGCCAGCAGTTTCTTAGCGGGGTACAATGAGCAGTTCTTC	CASSFLAGYNEQFF
TRBV18	TRBJ1-3	-	-	TGTGCCAGCTCACCACTCCCAGGGTCAGGAAACACCATATATTTT	CASSPLPGSGNTIYF
TRBV28	TRBJ2-1	-	TRBD2	TGTGCCAGCAGTTTTGGAGGGACTAGCGGGAGTGTGGTCTCCTACAATGAGCAGTTCTTC	CASSFGGTSGSVVSYNEQFF
TRBV7-2	TRBJ2-1	-	-	TGTGCCAGCAGCCTAGGGGGACCGATCTACAATGAGCAGTTCTTC	CASSLGGPIYNEQFF
TRBV6-2/TRBV6-3	TRBJ1-5	-	TRBD1	TGTGCCAGCAGCCGGACAGGGACTCAGCCCCAGCATTTT	CASSRTGTQPQHF
TRBV4-2	TRBJ2-1	-	TRBD2	TGTGCCAGCAGCCAAGATATGGCTAGCGGGAGCGGATACAATGAGCAGTTCTTC	CASSQDMASGSGYNEQFF
TRBV6-7	TRBJ1-3	-	-	TGTGCCAGCAGGTGGACACGCTCTGGAAACACCATATATTTT	CASRWTRSGNTIYF
TRBV10-3	TRBJ1-5	-	TRBD1	TGTGCCATCAGCTCCGGGACAGGGGCACTTCAGCCCCAGCATTTT	CAISSGTGALQPQHF
TRBV7-9	TRBJ1-2	-	TRBD1	TGTGCCAGCAGCTTAGGGGGGACAGGGACGAAAGCATATGGCTACACCTTC	CASSLGGTGTKAYGYTF
TRBV15	TRBJ1-2	-	-	TGTGCCACCAGCACCACTACGGAGGGTAGAGCTAACTATGGCTACACCTTC	CATSTTTEGRANYGYTF
TRBV12-5	TRBJ2-2	-	TRBD2	TGTGCTAGTGGTTTGCCCTCAGGGACAAGTAGCGGGAGAGGGGAGCTGTTTTTT	CASGLPSGTSSGRGELFF
TRBV7-2	TRBJ2-5	-	TRBD2	TGTGCCAGCAGCTTAGGGACTAGCGGGAGAGAGACCCAGTACTTC	CASSLGTSGRETQYF
TRBV7-8	TRBJ1-6	-	TRBD1	TGTGCCAGCAGCTTAGGGACAGGGATTCGCGATTCACCCCTCCACTTT	CASSLGTGIRDSPLHF
TRBV24-1	TRBJ2-3	-	TRBD2	TGTGCCACCAGTGATTACAGCGGGGGCCCTTCGTGGACGCAGTATTTT	CATSDYSGGPSWTQYF
TRBV7-6	TRBJ1-6	many	-	TGTGCCAGCAGTCCATCTCCCGGGACCCGAGGAGATTCACCCCTCCACTTT	CASSPSPGTRGDSPLHF
TRBV7-2	TRBJ2-2	once	TRBD1	TGTGCCAGCAGCTCCGACAGGGGTTTTGGGGAGCTGTTTTTT	CASSSDRGFGELFF
TRBV28	TRBJ2-7	-	TRBD1	TGTGCCAGCAGTTTCGTGACAGGGGTCTACGAGCAGTACTTC	CASSFVTGVYEQYF
TRBV7-8	TRBJ2-7	-	-	TGTGCCAGCAGTCCCGGCGTAAACGAGCAGTACTTC	CASSPGVNEQYF
TRBV19	TRBJ1-1	once	-	TGTGCCAGTAGTATAACGGGGCCGCTTGAAGCTTTCTTT	CASSITGPLEAFF
TRBV5-1	TRBJ1-4	-	-	TGCGCCAGCAGCTTGGGGCTAACAACTAATGAAAAACTGTTTTTT	CASSLGLTTNEKLFF
TRBV7-2	TRBJ1-3	-	-	TGTGCCAGCAGCTTAGCGCCCCGGAACACCATATATTTT	CASSLAPRNTIYF
TRBV11-2	TRBJ1-5	-	-	TGTGCCAGCAGCCCGGATTTGGGACAGCCCCAGCATTTT	CASSPDLGQPQHF
TRBV7-8	TRBJ2-7	-	-	TGTGCCAGCAGCTTAGGGGGCGACCCTCACGAGCAGTACTTC	CASSLGGDPHEQYF
TRBV9	TRBJ1-1	-	-	TGTGCCAGCAGCGGGCAGAACACTGAAGCTTTCTTT	CASSGQNTEAFF
TRBV5-6	TRBJ2-1	-	TRBD2	TGTGCCAGCAGCTTGGGACTAGCGGGGGGTGAGCAGTTCTTC	CASSLGLAGGEQFF
TRBV5-1	TRBJ2-1	-	TRBD2	TGCGCCAGCAGTAGACTAGCGGACAATGAGCAGTTCTTC	CASSRLADNEQFF
TRBV7-2	TRBJ2-5	-	TRBD2	TGTGCCAGCAGTGTAATAGCGGGGAGCCAAGAGACCCAGTACTTC	CASSVIAGSQETQYF
TRBV11-3	TRBJ2-2	-	-	TGTGCCAGCAGGGGGAGGAACACCGGGGAGCTGTTTTTT	CASRGRNTGELFF